The 12 T cell receptor beta chains given below trace back to one sample, sequenced in a study of shared clonotypes between healthy human individuals. Libraries were prepared by immunoSEQ multiplex PCR; TCRdb keeps only in-frame clonotypes and omits some of them. In the table there are hundreds of thousands of clones, 79% of which are singletons. The sample comprised PBMCs. The receptors derive from a woman in her 40s in good health. Some clones in this sample may be carry-over from other donors' samples.

This chain links TRBV4-1 with TRBJ1-1; 7 bases agree with TRBD1. V shed 1 base and J 4 bases; nucleotides not matched to a gene: 3. This CDR3 has 14 residues. Germline CDR1 is MGHRA and CDR2 is YSYEKL. The CDR3 sequence: CASSQGQGVTEAFF. CDR3 bases: TGCGCCAGCAGCCAAGGGCAGGGGGTCACTGAAGCTTTCTTT.

The chain carries TRBV6-5 and TRBJ1-1; 8 positions match TRBD1. CDR1 MNHEY and CDR2 SVGAGI come from the germline V gene. This CDR3 spans 16 amino acids. The trim removed 4 bases at V and 2 bases at J, leaving 9 bases unmatched. The CDR3 DNA is TGTGCCAGCAGTTCATTAAGTGGGACAGGTAACACTGAAGCTTTCTTT. It specifies CASSSLSGTGNTEAFF.

The CDR3 loop is CASSLVGTSNEQYF. The CDR3 nucleotides read TGTGCCAGCAGCTTAGTCGGGACTAGCAACGAGCAGTACTTC. This sequence joins TRBV7-2 and TRBJ2-5, with 9 bases lining up with TRBD2. The better agreement between TRBJ2-7 and the DNA end casts doubt on the J call. From germline, CDR1 is SGHTA and CDR2 FQGNSA. The CDR3 extends over 14 amino acids.

The V gene is TRBV19, the J gene TRBJ2-5, with TRBD1 matching over 11 bases. Trimming cost V 6 bases and J 5 bases; bases outside gene matches: 8. Germline V gene data show CDR1 as LNHDA and CDR2 as SQIVND (reference sequence). The CDR3 totals 15 residues. The chain's CDR3 is CASSLGDRGWETQYF. The CDR3 nucleotides are TGTGCCAGTAGCCTGGGGGACAGGGGGTGGGAGACCCAGTACTTC.

This rearrangement joins TRBV18 to TRBJ2-3; TRBD2 matches at 11 bases. CDR1 KGHSH and CDR2 LQKENI come from the germline V gene. Trimming removed 2 bases from V and 6 bases from J; junction bases left unmatched: 10. The CDR3 covers 17 residues. The CDR3 region is CASSPYTELAGEDTQYF. CDR3 bases: TGTGCCAGCTCACCATATACCGAACTAGCGGGAGAGGATACGCAGTATTTT.

V is TRBV10-2 and J is TRBJ2-1; possibly TRBD2 for D (5 bases). The CDR3 has 13 amino acids. Germline V CDR1 and CDR2: WSHSY, SAAADI. Deletions cut 7 bases from V and 5 bases from J, with 12 bases between. CDR3: CASMVGLHNEQFF. The CDR3 nucleotides read TGCGCCAGCATGGTTGGACTTCACAATGAGCAGTTCTTC.

The rearrangement joins TRBV10-3 to TRBJ2-5; D gene uncertain. The CDR3 is 15 amino acids. The ends were cut back, 0 bases at V and 2 bases at J, with 10 bases in the middle. Germline V gene lookup returns CDR1 ENHRY and CDR2 SYGVKD. The CDR3, as DNA: TGTGCCATCAGTGAGTCGGCGGACGTACAAGAGACCCAGTACTTC. It encodes CAISESADVQETQYF.

This clone was counted a few times. The rearrangement joins TRBV7-9 to TRBJ1-5; tentatively, D is TRBD1 (6 bases). V lost 1 base and J 6 bases, leaving 13 bases between the germline ends. CDR1 is SEHNR, CDR2 FQNEAQ, per germline (reference sequence). This CDR3 comprises 15 residues. The CDR3 coding sequence is TGTGCCAGCAGCTTAGGCGGGGGCAGGGGTCAGCCCCAGCATTTT. It is translated as CASSLGGGRGQPQHF.

The chain is built from TRBV6-5 and TRBJ2-1, with D unclear. V was pared by 10 bases and J by 2 bases, with 15 bases between. The CDR3 is made up of 14 amino acids. Germline CDR1 is MNHEY and CDR2 is SVGAGI. The CDR3, as DNA: TGTGCCACCTCGCGGACCCAGCCCTACAATGAGCAGTTCTTC. Translation: CATSRTQPYNEQFF.

The chain recombines TRBV19 with TRBJ2-7; tentative D call: TRBD1 (7 bases). Germline CDR1 and CDR2: LNHDA and SQIVND (reference sequence). Trimming shortened V by 5 bases and J by 3 bases, and 11 bases separated the two germline ends. This CDR3 contains 13 residues. CDR3 bases: TGTGCCAGTAGTTCCAGGGGGGTCTACGAGCAGTACTTC. Encoded protein: CASSSRGVYEQYF.

The chain is built from TRBV10-1 and TRBJ2-7; TRBD1 matches 9 bases. Germline loops: CDR1 WNHNN, CDR2 SYGVQD (reference sequence). The CDR3 has 15 residues. V was pared by 4 bases and J by 6 bases, with 10 bases of the junction left unmatched. The CDR3: CASSGNRGLDSEQYF. The CDR3 DNA follows: TGCGCCAGCAGTGGCAACAGGGGGCTCGACAGCGAGCAGTACTTC.

V usage is TRBV9 and J usage is TRBJ2-2; D not resolved. Germline V gene data show CDR1 as SGDLS and CDR2 as YYNGEE. The germline V and J ends were trimmed by 3 bases and 0 bases, with 9 bases remaining between them. This CDR3 comprises 15 residues. The CDR3 spells CASSADGANTGELFF. Written as DNA, the CDR3 is TGTGCCAGCAGCGCGGACGGAGCGAACACCGGGGAGCTGTTTTTT. Full variable domain (missing parts from reference TRBV9 and TRBJ2-2): DSGVTQTPKHLITATGQRVTLRCSPRSGDLSVYWYQQSLDQGLQFLIQYYNGEERAKGNILERFSAQQFPDLHSELNLSSLELGDSALYFCASSADGANTGELFFGEGSRLTVL.